A selection of T cell receptor beta chains follows, all from one sample in a study of blood T cell repertoires in COVID-19. Method: immunoSEQ multiplex PCR; TCRdb's copy keeps in-frame clones and lacks some. The repertoire includes some 91,000 clones, about 80% of them detected once, and roughly 6.6% sits in the top ten. Sequenced: peripheral blood. These receptors all stem from a man between 70 and 80 years old with acute or convalescent COVID-19. Each CDR3 is given with its conserved first and last residue. The order of the fields is D gene, V gene, J gene, clone size, CDR3 DNA, CDR3 protein. The D gene is left open where the match is weak. Part of the rows lack a size; the others show once, few, many or a class for expanded clones.

>TRBD1|TRBV10-3|TRBJ1-3|NA
TGTGCCACCCAGGGGGCTGGAAACACCATATATTTT
CATQGAGNTIYF
>TRBD1|TRBV19|TRBJ2-7|NA
TGTGCCAGTAGCCTTAACAGGGGGCGTCGCTACGAGCAGTACTTC
CASSLNRGRRYEQYF
>TRBD1|TRBV5-1|TRBJ1-1|NA
TGCGCCAGCAGCTGGGACAGGGCGAACACTGAAGCTTTCTTT
CASSWDRANTEAFF
>NA|TRBV6-6|TRBJ1-6|once
TGTGCCAGCAGTTCCTATGGGGGCACCAATTCACCCCTCCACTTT
CASSSYGGTNSPLHF
>NA|TRBV20-1|TRBJ1-2|NA
TGCAGTACGGGTCAGGGCGGTGGCTACACCTTC
CSTGQGGGYTF
>TRBD1|TRBV5-1|TRBJ1-1|once
TGCGCCAGCAGCCCGGGACAGGTCAACACTGAAGCTTTCTTT
CASSPGQVNTEAFF
>NA|TRBV27|TRBJ1-1|once
TGTGCCAGCAGCCCCGGAGGGGCGGGGACTGAAGCTTTCTTT
CASSPGGAGTEAFF
>TRBD1|TRBV28|TRBJ1-2|once
TGTGCCAGCAGTTTCGAGAAGACAGGGGCTCTTACTTTCTATGGCTACACCTTC
CASSFEKTGALTFYGYTF
>TRBD1|TRBV5-1|TRBJ1-4|NA
TGCGCCAGCAGCTTGGCGGGACAGGGTCACGAAAAACTGTTTTTT
CASSLAGQGHEKLFF
>TRBD2|TRBV28|TRBJ2-1|many
TGTGCCATCCAGTGGGGGACTAGCTATTCTGAGCAGTTCTTC
CAIQWGTSYSEQFF
>TRBD2|TRBV28|TRBJ2-7|NA
TGTGCCAGCAGCCTATCGGGGGGGGTGTCCGGGTACGAGCAGTACTTC
CASSLSGGVSGYEQYF
>NA|TRBV2|TRBJ2-6|NA
TGTGCCAGCAGTGTTATCCTCCCTGGGGCCAACGTCCTGACTTTC
CASSVILPGANVLTF
>TRBD1|TRBV19|TRBJ1-1|NA
TGTGCCAGTAGTCTCAACAGGGGGCCCACTGAAGCTTTCTTT
CASSLNRGPTEAFF
>NA|TRBV6-1|TRBJ1-5|NA
TGTGCCAGCAGTGAAGCTATATCCGGGGGCAATCAGCCCCAGCATTTT
CASSEAISGGNQPQHF
>TRBD1|TRBV7-3|TRBJ1-1|NA
TGTGCCAGCAGCCTCACAGGGGGCAACACTGAAGCTTTCTTT
CASSLTGGNTEAFF
>NA|TRBV5-1|TRBJ1-2|many
TGCGCCAGCAGCTTGCAAGGGGAAGCTAACTATGGCTACACCTTC
CASSLQGEANYGYTF
>NA|TRBV19|TRBJ2-7|NA
TGTGCCAGTAGTATAGGTGGGCAGGGGCCGATCTACGAGCAGTACTTC
CASSIGGQGPIYEQYF
>TRBD2|TRBV6-2/TRBV6-3|TRBJ2-3|NA
TGTGCCAGCAGCCCCAGGTATGCGGGAGGACTGGATACGCAGTATTTT
CASSPRYAGGLDTQYF
>TRBD1|TRBV5-4|TRBJ1-1|once
TGTGCCAGCAGACAAACCGTCGGGACAGGGTCGAACACTGAAGCTTTCTTT
CASRQTVGTGSNTEAFF
>NA|TRBV5-8|TRBJ2-7|NA
TGTGCCAGCAGCTTGTTAAGGACCGGAGGTGGCGAGCAGTACTTC
CASSLLRTGGGEQYF
>TRBD1|TRBV5-1|TRBJ2-2|NA
TGCGCCAGCAGCTCGTACTCCTTTCCGGGACAGGGGTTTGTGACCGGGGAGCTGTTTTTT
CASSSYSFPGQGFVTGELFF
>TRBD1|TRBV7-3|TRBJ2-1|NA
TGTGCCAGCAGCTTAGCCGGGACAGGGGACGAGCAGTTCTTC
CASSLAGTGDEQFF
>NA|TRBV18|TRBJ2-7|NA
TGTGCCAGCTCACCCCCAGAATTCACCTACGAGCAGTACTTC
CASSPPEFTYEQYF
>NA|TRBV7-2|TRBJ2-5|NA
TGTGCCAGCAGCCTACAGGGAGGGTACGAGACCCAGTACTTC
CASSLQGGYETQYF
>NA|TRBV12-3/TRBV12-4|TRBJ1-1|NA
TGTGCCAGCAGTTTATTTCAGGACACTGAAGCTTTCTTT
CASSLFQDTEAFF
>TRBD1|TRBV27|TRBJ1-2|NA
TGTGCCAGCGGATCCAGACAGGGTTTTAACTATGGCTACACCTTC
CASGSRQGFNYGYTF
>TRBD1|TRBV28|TRBJ2-7|NA
TGTGCCAGCAGTTTAAGGACAGGGGGTTACGAGCAGTACTTC
CASSLRTGGYEQYF
>NA|TRBV12-5|TRBJ1-6|NA
TGTGCTAGTGGTTTGGTAATCTCGGGCGGGAATTCACCCCTCCACTTT
CASGLVISGGNSPLHF
>NA|TRBV5-1|TRBJ2-3|few
TGCGCCAGCAGCTTGGATAGAGATACGCAGTATTTT
CASSLDRDTQYF
>TRBD1|TRBV28|TRBJ1-3|NA
TGTGCCAGCAGTCTAGTTCGGACAGGGGGAAACACCATATATTTT
CASSLVRTGGNTIYF
>NA|TRBV14|TRBJ2-5|NA
TGTGCCAGCAGCCCCCTGGAGGGGCAGGGAAGAGAGACCCAGTACTTC
CASSPLEGQGRETQYF
>NA|TRBV3-1/TRBV3-2|TRBJ1-3|NA
TGTGCCAGCAGCCCGCGGACAGCCTCTGGAAACACCATATATTTT
CASSPRTASGNTIYF
>TRBD2|TRBV3-1/TRBV3-2|TRBJ2-1|NA
TGTGCCAGCAGCCAAGATCACCAGACTAGCGGGATGCCGGGCAATGAGCAGTTCTTC
CASSQDHQTSGMPGNEQFF
>TRBD1|TRBV28|TRBJ2-7|NA
TGTGCCAGCAGTTTATCGGGACAGCTTAGGGGCGAGCAGTACTTC
CASSLSGQLRGEQYF
>TRBD2|TRBV11-2|TRBJ2-2|NA
TGTGCCAGCAGCTCGAAGGGGACTAGCGGGAGGGCCGGGGAGCTGTTTTTT
CASSSKGTSGRAGELFF
>NA|TRBV24-1|TRBJ2-3|once
TGTGCCACCAGTGATCCCCGGGGGTCAGATACGCAGTATTTT
CATSDPRGSDTQYF
>NA|TRBV19|TRBJ1-3|NA
TGTGCCAGTAAAAAGATCTGCGGGATTATCGTATCTGGAAACACCATATATTTT
CASKKICGIIVSGNTIYF